The 5 T cell receptor beta chains below come from one sample, sequenced in a study of T-cell reconstitution after alpha-beta-depleted transplantation in children. For TCRbeta, the library was prepared with unique molecular identifiers. TCRdb ran MiXCR on the PCR reads and lists one entry per CDR3 protein. The sample holds tens of thousands of distinct CDR3 sequences, less than 55% seen once. The source was PBMCs, mostly from graft donor cells, collected 360 days after TCRalphabeta/CD19-depleted stem cell transplant. These receptors all stem from a male patient younger than 18 who had a stem cell transplant for acute lymphoblastic leukemia, so the T cells may come from the graft donor.

The chain joins TRBV4-2 to TRBJ2-7; D call uncertain. V dropped 0 bases and J dropped 0 bases, with 9 bases sitting between them. The CDR3 is 15 residues long. CDR1 is LGHNA, CDR2 YNFKEQ, per germline. The CDR3 region has the DNA TGTGCCAGCAGCCAAGAAAGCACATACTCCTACGAGCAGTACTTC. Its protein is CASSQESTYSYEQYF.

The CDR3: CASSLFSGFSNQPQHF. CDR3 nucleotides: TGTGCCAGCAGTTTATTCAGCGGGTTTAGCAATCAGCCCCAGCATTTT. The chain combines TRBV28 with TRBJ1-5; D uncertain. CDR1 MDHEN and CDR2 SYDVKM come from the germline V gene. V was cut by 1 base and J by 0 bases, with 10 bases left in between. The length of the CDR3 is 16 residues. The full variable domain, in which reference TRBV28 and TRBJ1-5 provide the parts outside the CDR3, is DVKVTQSSRYLVKRTGEKVFLECVQDMDHENMFWYRQDPGLGLRLIYFSYDVKMKEKGDIPEGYSVSREKKERFSLILESASTNQTSMYLCASSLFSGFSNQPQHFGDGTRLSIL.

V gene TRBV7-2 combines with J gene TRBJ2-4; 8 bases line up with TRBD2. CDR1 and CDR2 from the germline V gene are SGHTA and FQGNSA. The CDR3 totals 17 residues. Trimming at V came to 5 bases and at J to 1 base, leaving 10 bases not matched to a gene. CDR3 coding DNA: TGTGCCAGCAGCCATCCTGGACTAGCCAGGGCCAAAAACATTCAGTACTTC. Its protein product is CASSHPGLARAKNIQYF.

This clonotype showed up many times. CDR3 loop: CASSDREDEQYF. The CDR3 nucleotides read TGTGCCAGCAGCGACAGGGAAGACGAGCAGTACTTC. The chain uses TRBV9 and TRBJ2-7; perhaps TRBD1 as D (6 bases). Deletions cut 3 bases from V and 5 bases from J, with 9 bases between. Germline loops: CDR1 SGDLS, CDR2 YYNGEE. This CDR3 spans 12 amino acids.

This clonotype has ten or more counts. The chain is built from TRBV12-3 or TRBV12-4 and TRBJ1-5, with 8 bases lining up with TRBD1. The CDR3 is made up of 16 amino acids. Trimming took 5 bases from V and 4 from J; bases not matched to a gene: 10. CDR3 protein: CASSDPWTGNNQPQHF. CDR3 coding DNA: TGTGCCAGCAGTGACCCCTGGACAGGGAATAATCAGCCCCAGCATTTT.